The 15 T cell receptor beta chains below all came from one sample that was sequenced in a study of CD8+ T cells in alopecia areata. Following RNA extraction, reverse transcription yielded cDNA that acted as the sequencing template. Assay used: immunoSEQ multiplex PCR; TCRdb lists only in-frame clones, some missing. This sample has some 210,000 clones; approximately 67% occur once, and the top ten carry 0.95% to 1.5%. Sample treatment: oral pan-JAK inhibitor, 5-10 mg twice daily. The material sequenced was CD4+ T cells sorted from blood, taken at approximately week 42, from a patient treated with tofacitinib. These receptors were obtained from a human donor with alopecia areata.

In DNA, the CDR3 is TGTGCCAGCAGCTTGGGGGCCGGGGAGCTGTTTTTT. Its protein is CASSLGAGELFF. The gene calls are TRBV7-3 and TRBJ2-2; D may be TRBD1 or TRBD2 (5 bases each). The CDR3 has 12 amino acids. V was pared by 3 bases and J by 6 bases, with 5 bases between. Germline V gives CDR1 SGHTA, CDR2 FQGTGA.

This sequence joins TRBV5-5 and TRBJ1-5; D gene uncertain. The germline CDR1 and CDR2 sequences are SGHKS and YYEKEE (reference sequence). This CDR3 is 13 amino acids long. V dropped 2 bases and J dropped 5 bases, with 8 bases sitting between them. The CDR3 coding sequence is TGTGCCAGCAGCTTTGGAGACGATCAGCCCCAGCATTTT. It yields the protein CASSFGDDQPQHF.

J is TRBJ1-2 and V is TRBV5-1; the D gene is possibly TRBD1 (6 bases). The length of the CDR3 is 14 residues. The germline gives CDR1 SGHRS, CDR2 YFSETQ. Trimming took 4 bases from V and 1 from J, leaving 11 bases between them. This CDR3 reads CASSVNRDNYGYTF. CDR3 bases: TGCGCCAGCAGCGTAAACAGGGATAACTATGGCTACACCTTC.

The chain has TRBV5-1 and TRBJ1-1; D remains ambiguous. Between the trimmed V and J ends, which lost 1 base and 0 bases, there was a span of 4 bases. Germline CDR1 is SGHRS and CDR2 is YFSETQ. The CDR3 extends over 13 amino acids. The CDR3 protein is CASSLRLNTEAFF. The CDR3 DNA is TGCGCCAGCAGCTTGCGTCTGAACACTGAAGCTTTCTTT.

This clone showed up just a few times. The CDR3 sequence is CASSHSGGVEDTQYF. As DNA, the CDR3 is TGCGCCAGCAGCCATAGCGGGGGGGTTGAGGATACGCAGTATTTT. The chain uses TRBV4-3 and TRBJ2-3; 11 nucleotides align to TRBD2. This CDR3 is built from 15 residues. Germline CDR1 and CDR2: LGHNA and YSLEER. V shed 3 bases, J shed 6 bases, and the junction held 5 bases outside the gene matches.

The CDR3 sequence: CASSLLQGGYGYTF. The CDR3 DNA reads TGTGCCAGCAGTTTACTACAGGGGGGCTATGGCTACACCTTC. The V call is TRBV27, the J call TRBJ1-2; the match to TRBD1 covers 8 bases. The germline V gene has CDR1 MNHEY and CDR2 SMNVEV (reference sequence). This CDR3 spans 14 amino acids. V trimming: 2 bases; J trimming: 4 bases; junction bases outside the gene matches: 3.

This chain joins TRBV4-3 and TRBJ2-5; 8 bases fit TRBD2. The CDR3 has 17 amino acids. After removal of 10 bases from V and 5 bases from J, the junction contained 21 bases not matched to a gene. From germline, CDR1 is LGHNA and CDR2 YSLEER. The CDR3: CAIPTRLAGTSGETQYF. The CDR3 bases are TGCGCCATCCCGACGCGATTAGCGGGGACTTCCGGGGAGACCCAGTACTTC.

The chain recombines TRBV30 with TRBJ1-3; unclear D gene. V shed 3 bases and J shed 4 bases, with 7 bases lying between them. CDR3 length equals 12 residues. Germline loops: CDR1 GTSNPN, CDR2 SVGIG (reference sequence). CDR3 sequence (DNA): TGTGCCTGGAGGTTTACGGGAAACACCATATATTTT. Protein: CAWRFTGNTIYF. The entire variable domain, with the rest obtained from reference TRBV30 and TRBJ1-3, is as follows: SQTIHQWPATLVQPVGSPLSLECTVEGTSNPNLYWYRQAAGRGLQLLFYSVGIGQISSEVPQNLSASRPQDRQFILSSKKLLLSDSGFYLCAWRFTGNTIYFGEGSWLTVV.

This clone was seen ten or more times. The CDR3 sequence: CASSRGLEQYF. DNA for the CDR3: TGTGCCAGCAGCCGAGGTTTAGAGCAGTACTTC. This chain uses TRBV11-2 with TRBJ2-7; no clear D. V lost 5 bases, J lost 7 bases, and 9 bases lay in between. Germline CDR1 and CDR2: SGHAT and FQNNGV. The CDR3 runs to 11 residues.

The CDR3 loop is CASSLGVEDTQYF. The CDR3 nucleotides are TGCGCCAGCAGCTTGGGAGTTGAGGATACGCAGTATTTT. The rearrangement links TRBV5-1 to TRBJ2-3; no definite D call. V was pared by 0 bases and J by 6 bases, with 8 bases between. The CDR3 is 13 residues long. The germline V gene encodes CDR1 SGHRS and CDR2 YFSETQ.

The gene calls are TRBV6-6 and TRBJ1-5, with TRBD1 matching 7 bases. The germline V gene has CDR1 MNHNY and CDR2 SVGAGI (reference sequence). This CDR3 contains 16 residues. The J segment lost 0 bases and the V segment lost 0 bases, leaving 2 bases of the junction unmatched. The CDR3 is CASSYSTGNSNQPQHF. CDR3 bases: TGTGCCAGCAGTTACTCGACAGGGAATAGCAATCAGCCCCAGCATTTT.

The chain uses TRBV29-1 and TRBJ2-5, with no clear D. With 7 bases removed from V and 4 bases from J, the gap between germline ends came to 13 bases. This CDR3 is 12 amino acids long. In germline, CDR1 is SQVTM, CDR2 ANQGSEA. This CDR3 is CSAVVLIETQYF. CDR3 bases: TGCAGCGCCGTAGTCTTAATAGAGACCCAGTACTTC. Supplemented by reference TRBV29-1 and TRBJ2-5, the full variable domain reads SAVISQKPSRDICQRGTSLTIQCQVDSQVTMMFWYRQQPGQSLTLIATANQGSEATYESGFVIDKFPISRPNLTFSTLTVSNMSPEDSSIYLCSAVVLIETQYFGPGTRLLVL.

V usage is TRBV7-2 and J usage is TRBJ2-7; perhaps D is TRBD1 or TRBD2 (8 bases each). The V end was cut by 6 bases, the J end by 4 bases, with 19 bases between. Looked up from germline, CDR1 is SGHTA and CDR2 is FQGNSA. The CDR3 totals 15 residues. The chain's CDR3 is CASSSGTGGGYEQYF. The DNA for the CDR3 is TGTGCCAGCAGTTCCGGGACAGGCGGGGGGTACGAGCAGTACTTC.

J is TRBJ1-2 and V is TRBV30; D gene ambiguous. V was shortened by 2 bases and J by 4 bases, with 11 bases between the two germline ends. Germline V lookup: CDR1 GTSNPN, CDR2 SVGIG (reference sequence). The CDR3 consists of 13 residues. The CDR3 nucleotides are TGTGCCTGGAGTTGGGAGAAGGGCTATGGCTACACCTTC. Amino acid sequence: CAWSWEKGYGYTF.

The chain uses TRBV7-6 and TRBJ1-6; maybe TRBD1 (5 bases). CDR1 is SGHVS and CDR2 is FNYEAQ in the germline V gene. V lost 9 bases, J lost 7 bases, and 13 bases lay in between. This CDR3 is 13 amino acids long. The CDR3 spells CASGQGRNSPLHF. The CDR3 nucleotides are TGTGCCAGTGGCCAGGGTCGGAATTCACCCCTCCACTTT.